Shown below are 5 T cell receptor beta chains from a single sample sequenced in a study of T-cell memory formation after mild COVID-19. TCRdb re-analysed the 5' RACE reads in MiXCR, keeping a single row per CDR3 protein. The data hold 300,000 to 350,000 distinct CDR3 sequences, with roughly an eighth observed a single time. The material sequenced was PBMCs or a T cell subset sorted from them (not recorded which). These receptors originate from a man aged 18 to 29 who had mild COVID-19 (a few samples of this study predate the infection). Cell type and time point are not known.

This clonotype was detected a few times. V is TRBV4-1 and J is TRBJ2-7, with D perhaps matching TRBD1 (6 bases). Germline values: CDR1 MGHRA, CDR2 YSYEKL. Trimming removed 1 base from V and 0 bases from J, with 10 bases in between. This CDR3 spans 15 amino acids. CDR3 loop: CASSQVRGSSYEQYF. The DNA of the CDR3 is TGCGCCAGCAGCCAAGTCAGGGGTAGCTCCTACGAGCAGTACTTC.

This clonotype was seen many times. The chain recombines TRBV12-3 or TRBV12-4 with TRBJ2-7; unclear D gene. Trimming shortened V by 1 base and J by 4 bases, and 8 bases separated the two germline ends. The CDR3 has 13 amino acids. CDR3 region: CASSLGETYEQYF. CDR3 coding DNA: TGTGCCAGCAGTTTAGGAGAGACTTACGAGCAGTACTTC.

The chain carries TRBV5-8 and TRBJ2-3; TRBD2 is a possible D gene (6 bases). The CDR3 sequence is 17 residues long. V was cut by 0 bases and J by 2 bases, with 16 bases left in between. CDR1 and CDR2 (germline): SGHTS, YDEGEE. The CDR3 loop is CASSLGAGQGDTDTQYF. The CDR3 DNA follows: TGTGCCAGCAGCTTGGGGGCGGGGCAAGGGGACACAGATACGCAGTATTTT.

The chain couples TRBV29-1 to TRBJ2-1; D uncertain. Germline V gene sequence: CDR1 SQVTM, CDR2 ANQGSEA. This CDR3 comprises 11 residues. Trimming removed 5 bases at V and 7 bases at J, with 9 bases between. This chain's CDR3 is CSVWIRNEQFF. The CDR3 nucleotides read TGCAGCGTTTGGATCAGAAATGAGCAGTTCTTC.

The chain employs TRBV19 and TRBJ2-3; 7 nucleotides agree with TRBD1. This CDR3 is 16 amino acids long. V shed 0 bases, J shed 2 bases, and the junction held 5 bases outside the gene matches. Germline CDR1 is LNHDA and CDR2 is SQIVND (reference sequence). CDR3: CASSIEHRGFTDTQYF. In DNA form, the CDR3 reads TGTGCCAGTAGTATAGAGCACAGGGGATTCACAGATACGCAGTATTTT.